The 7 T cell receptor beta chains listed next were all sequenced from one sample in a study of blood T cells in healthy people across ages. Together with a sample-barcoded 5' primer, a J-beta primer mix was included in a second PCR lasting roughly 6 to 12 cycles. TCRdb fed the 5' RACE reads into MiXCR, producing one record per CDR3 protein. The table shows some 930,000 distinct CDR3 sequences, with about 29% occurring only once. The same data also contributed to another study, on T cells of mothers and their children.

The sequencing sample was made of blood. The receptors shown here come from a woman aged 35 to 49 in good health.

The chain is built from TRBV7-9 and TRBJ1-6; the D is unclear. V was trimmed by 5 bases and J by 3 bases, leaving 17 bases between them. The CDR3 runs to 17 residues. Germline CDR1 SEHNR, CDR2 FQNEAQ (reference sequence). CDR3 in amino acids: CASSGDRGGLYNSPLHF. In nucleotides, the CDR3 is TGTGCCAGCAGCGGGGATCGTGGAGGACTCTATAATTCACCCCTCCACTTT.

This clonotype was detected ten times or more. The chain recombines TRBV5-8 with TRBJ2-1; 10 nucleotides agree with TRBD1. The CDR3 has 13 residues. J gave up 6 bases and V 4 bases, and 1 base lay outside the gene matches. Germline V gene data show CDR1 as SGHTS and CDR2 as YDEGEE. CDR3 sequence: CASSRDRGNEQFF. The DNA of the CDR3 is TGTGCCAGCAGCCGGGACAGGGGCAATGAGCAGTTCTTC.

V and J are TRBV12-3 or TRBV12-4 and TRBJ2-1, with 8 bases identical to TRBD2. Trimming took 8 bases from V and 4 from J; bases not matched to a gene: 7. The CDR3 totals 14 residues. CDR3 sequence: CASRTSGPYNEQFF. The CDR3 DNA reads TGTGCCAGCCGAACTAGCGGACCTTACAATGAGCAGTTCTTC.

The chain carries TRBV7-6 and TRBJ2-1; D call uncertain. CDR3 length equals 14 residues. CDR1 is SGHVS, CDR2 FNYEAQ, per germline. Trimming took 2 bases from V and 13 from J, leaving 18 bases between them. CDR3 sequence: CASSLITQAETQFF. In nucleotides, the CDR3 is TGTGCCAGCAGCTTAATTACCCAGGCGGAGACCCAGTTCTTC. The whole variable domain, remainder taken from reference TRBV7-6 and TRBJ2-1, is GAGVSQSPRYKVTKRGQDVALRCDPISGHVSLYWYRQALGQGPEFLTYFNYEAQQDKSGLPNDRFSAERPEGSISTLTIQRTEQRDSAMYRCASSLITQAETQFFGPGTRLTVL.

V usage is TRBV4-2 and J usage is TRBJ2-2; D is possibly TRBD2 (7 bases). V lost 5 bases to trimming and J lost 5 bases, with 12 bases between them. Germline loops: CDR1 LGHNA, CDR2 YNFKEQ. The CDR3 has 14 amino acids. The CDR3 loop reads CASSYGGPTGELFF. The CDR3 DNA sequence: TGTGCCAGCAGCTACGGGGGGCCTACCGGGGAGCTGTTTTTT.

The V and J genes are TRBV3-1 and TRBJ1-5, with TRBD1 as a possible D gene (5 bases). The CDR3 sequence is 15 residues long. Trimming took 0 bases from V and 2 from J, leaving 8 bases between them. CDR1 LGHDT and CDR2 YNNKEL come from the germline V gene (reference sequence). CDR3 sequence (DNA): TGTGCCAGCAGCCAAGATGGGGCACGCAATCAGCCCCAGCATTTT. Translating it yields CASSQDGARNQPQHF.

This clonotype was seen only a few times. This sequence joins TRBV27 and TRBJ2-7; 7 nucleotides match TRBD1. Germline V lookup: CDR1 MNHEY, CDR2 SMNVEV (reference sequence). CDR3 length equals 16 residues. With 5 bases clipped from V and 2 bases from J, the junction kept 12 bases outside the gene matches. The CDR3 reads CASSPAGDSAAYEQYF. The CDR3 DNA follows: TGTGCCAGCAGTCCCGCCGGGGACAGCGCCGCCTACGAGCAGTACTTC.